The present TCR beta chain was sequenced within a study of cytomegalovirus exposure and HLA in healthy donors. Among the donors, all were healthy bone marrow donors. This PCR relied on a set of 60 Vbeta primers and 13 Jbeta primers. TCRdb's copy holds only in-frame clones and misses some; the assay was immunoSEQ multiplex PCR. The sample lists about 200,000 clones; roughly 79% were seen once. V lost 7 bases, J lost 6 bases, and 10 bases stayed unmatched. CDR3 length: 15 residues. Germline V gene lookup returns CDR1 MNHNS and CDR2 SASEGT. Sequencing was carried out using PBMCs. This sequence was found in a man in his thirties or forties in good health and CMV-seronegative. The chain has TRBV6-1 and TRBJ2-2; 8 nucleotides align to TRBD2. CDR3 in DNA: TGTGCCAGCAACCTAGGACTAGCCGTATCCGGGGAGCTGTTTTTT. It is translated as CASNLGLAVSGELFF.